The present T cell receptor beta chain was sequenced within a study of shared clonotypes between healthy human individuals. Study as a whole: There were three CD4 naive, three CD4 memory, two CD8 naive and one CD8 memory plates per donor.

Losses at the gene ends were 5 bases for V and 4 bases for J; bases not matched to a gene: 8. The CDR3 runs 16 residues. The germline gives CDR1 SGHTA, CDR2 FQGNSA. Generated by immunoSEQ multiplex PCR, the TCRdb table keeps only in-frame clones and is missing some. The sample yields roughly 320,000 clones, about nine tenths seen once. This TCR was recovered from a man between 18 and 35 years old in good health. What was sequenced was memory CD8+ T cells sorted from blood. Sample subset: CD45RO+ cells pooled with CCR7-negative TemRA cells. The chain joins TRBV7-2 to TRBJ2-3; TRBD2 aligns across 11 bases. In DNA form, the CDR3 reads TGTGCCAGCAGCGATACTAGCGGGGGTTTGGCAGATACGCAGTATTTT. It yields the protein CASSDTSGGLADTQYF.